These T cell receptor beta chains were read from a single sample in a study of shared clonotypes between healthy human individuals. Clones were read by immunoSEQ multiplex PCR, and TCRdb kept only the in-frame ones, dropping some. The sample has a few million clones; less than 95% are singletons. The sequencing sample was made of naive CD4+ T cells from PBMCs. The receptors here all came from a man younger than 35 in good health. Some clones in this sample may be carry-over from other donors' samples. Each CDR3 is given with its conserved first and last residue. A D gene is named only where the DNA matches it firmly. Size is omitted from some rows. Given values are once, few, many or a class for expanded clones.

d_gene | len | abundance | j_gene | v_gene | CDR3aa | CDR3nt
TRBD1 | 16 | NA | TRBJ2-7 | TRBV23-1 | CASSQSEGAGPYEQYF | TGCGCCAGCAGCCAAAGCGAGGGGGCAGGCCCCTACGAGCAGTACTTC
NA | 13 | NA | TRBJ2-1 | TRBV2 | CASSDRGNNEQFF | TGTGCCAGCAGTGATAGAGGCAACAATGAGCAGTTCTTC
NA | 13 | NA | TRBJ1-5 | TRBV25-1 | CASSESNRQPQHF | TGTGCCAGCAGTGAATCTAACCGTCAGCCCCAGCATTTT
NA | 16 | NA | TRBJ2-3 | TRBV30 | CAWSVGAGPTTDTQYF | TGTGCCTGGAGTGTTGGGGCGGGACCGACCACAGATACGCAGTATTTT
TRBD2 | 15 | NA | TRBJ2-7 | TRBV19 | CASSPGLAGGDEQYF | TGTGCCAGTAGTCCCGGACTAGCGGGAGGCGACGAGCAGTACTTC
NA | 17 | NA | TRBJ2-3 | TRBV12-2 | CASRTTPGLPRTDTQYF | TGTGCAAGTCGCACGACCCCGGGACTACCCCGCACAGATACGCAGTATTTT
NA | 14 | NA | TRBJ1-3 | TRBV7-9 | CASSLPQDGNTIYF | TGTGCCAGCAGCTTACCTCAAGACGGAAACACCATATATTTT
NA | 15 | NA | TRBJ1-1 | TRBV11-2 | CASSLVTGGWGEAFF | TGTGCCAGCAGCTTAGTAACGGGGGGATGGGGTGAAGCTTTCTTT
NA | 11 | few | TRBJ1-1 | TRBV29-1 | CSVEGGTEAFF | TGCAGCGTTGAAGGAGGGACTGAAGCTTTCTTT
NA | 13 | NA | TRBJ2-3 | TRBV5-4 | CASRAGSTDTQYF | TGTGCCAGCAGGGCGGGATCCACAGATACGCAGTATTTT
TRBD2 | 14 | NA | TRBJ2-1 | TRBV18 | CASSPLTGGNEQFF | TGTGCCAGCTCACCACTTACGGGGGGCAATGAGCAGTTCTTC
NA | 14 | NA | TRBJ2-1 | TRBV18 | CASSPRRGDNEQFF | TGTGCCAGCTCACCACGACGGGGCGACAATGAGCAGTTCTTC
NA | 19 | NA | TRBJ2-3 | TRBV21-1 | CASSKGGSAGDFLTDTQYF | TGTGCCAGCAGCAAAGGCGGGTCGGCAGGGGACTTTTTAACAGATACGCAGTATTTT
NA | 13 | NA | TRBJ2-6 | TRBV28 | CASSTSGANVLTF | TGTGCCAGCAGTACTTCTGGGGCCAACGTCCTGACTTTC
NA | 15 | NA | TRBJ2-6 | TRBV2 | CASSLQTSGANVLTF | TGTGCCAGCAGCCTACAGACCTCTGGGGCCAACGTCCTGACTTTC
TRBD1 | 13 | NA | TRBJ1-2 | TRBV19 | CASSTATGYGYTF | TGTGCCAGTAGTACCGCGACAGGGTATGGCTACACCTTC